Listed here is a single T cell receptor (beta chain). Its antigen is as yet unknown. The data were obtained in a study of blood T cells in healthy people across ages. Overall study results and limits: Age showed a roughly linear inverse relationship with TCR beta diversity per million T cells.

With a J-beta primer mix and a sample-barcoded 5' primer, a second PCR ran about 6 to 11 cycles. MiXCR was run by TCRdb on the 5' RACE reads, yielding one entry per CDR3 protein. The data hold some 860,000 distinct CDR3 sequences, with roughly 56% observed a single time. This CDR3 has 14 residues. Germline V gene lookup returns CDR1 SGDLS and CDR2 YYNGEE. J lost 4 bases, V lost 7 bases, and 8 bases had no gene match. The V and J genes are TRBV9 and TRBJ1-1; 9 bases agree with TRBD1. The sample comprised blood. This receptor was obtained from a middle-aged man in good health. CDR3 in DNA: TGTGCCAGCGGAGGACGGGACAGGGCCACTGAAGCTTTCTTT. As protein: CASGGRDRATEAFF.